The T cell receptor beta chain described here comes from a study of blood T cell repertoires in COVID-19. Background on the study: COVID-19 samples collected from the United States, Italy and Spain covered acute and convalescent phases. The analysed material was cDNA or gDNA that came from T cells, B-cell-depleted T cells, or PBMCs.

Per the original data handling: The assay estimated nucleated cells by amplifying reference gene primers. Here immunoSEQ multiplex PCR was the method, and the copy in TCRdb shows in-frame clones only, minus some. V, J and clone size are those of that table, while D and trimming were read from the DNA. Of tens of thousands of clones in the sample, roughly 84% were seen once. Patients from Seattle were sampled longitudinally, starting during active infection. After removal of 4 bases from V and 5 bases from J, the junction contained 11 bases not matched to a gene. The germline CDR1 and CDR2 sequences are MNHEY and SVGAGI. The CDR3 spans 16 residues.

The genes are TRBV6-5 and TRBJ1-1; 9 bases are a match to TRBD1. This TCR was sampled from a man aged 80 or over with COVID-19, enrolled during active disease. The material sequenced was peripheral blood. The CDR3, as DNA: TGTGCCAGCAGTTTATCCTTCGACAGGGGGGGAACTGAAGCTTTCTTT. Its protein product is CASSLSFDRGGTEAFF.